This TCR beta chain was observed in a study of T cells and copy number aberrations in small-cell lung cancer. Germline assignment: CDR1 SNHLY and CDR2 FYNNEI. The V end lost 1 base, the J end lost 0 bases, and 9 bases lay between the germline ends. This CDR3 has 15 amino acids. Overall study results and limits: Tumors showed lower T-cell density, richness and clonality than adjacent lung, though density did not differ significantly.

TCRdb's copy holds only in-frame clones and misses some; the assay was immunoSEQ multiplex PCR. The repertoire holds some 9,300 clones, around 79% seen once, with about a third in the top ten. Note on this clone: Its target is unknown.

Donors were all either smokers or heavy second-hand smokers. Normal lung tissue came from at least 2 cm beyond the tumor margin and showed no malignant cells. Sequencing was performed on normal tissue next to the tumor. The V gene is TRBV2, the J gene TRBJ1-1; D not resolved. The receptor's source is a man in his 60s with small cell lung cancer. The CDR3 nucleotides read TGTGCCAGCAGTGAAGTCACGAGCATGAACACTGAAGCTTTCTTT. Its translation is CASSEVTSMNTEAFF.